This record concerns one T cell receptor beta chain sequence. Sequencing was performed with immunoSEQ multiplex PCR; in TCRdb, only in-frame clones are kept and a portion is missing. The sample lists about 16,000 clones; around nine tenths were seen once. The data are from a study of blood T cell repertoires in COVID-19. Germline CDR1 and CDR2: SNHLY and FYNNEI. Losses at the gene ends were 6 bases for V and 4 bases for J; bases not matched to a gene: 9. This CDR3 contains 15 residues. The sequencing input was peripheral blood. The chain recombines TRBV2 with TRBJ2-1, with 7 nucleotides matching TRBD2. This clonotype originated in a man in his fifties or sixties with acute or convalescent COVID-19. The CDR3 region is CASRQTSSAYNEQFF. The CDR3 nucleotides read TGTGCCAGCAGACAGACTAGCAGTGCTTACAATGAGCAGTTCTTC. Filled out from reference TRBV2 and TRBJ2-1, the complete variable domain reads EPEVTQTPSHQVTQMGQEVILRCVPISNHLYFYWYRQILGQKVEFLVSFYNNEISEKSEIFDDQFSVERPDGSNFTLKIRSTKLEDSAMYFCASRQTSSAYNEQFFGPGTRLTVL.